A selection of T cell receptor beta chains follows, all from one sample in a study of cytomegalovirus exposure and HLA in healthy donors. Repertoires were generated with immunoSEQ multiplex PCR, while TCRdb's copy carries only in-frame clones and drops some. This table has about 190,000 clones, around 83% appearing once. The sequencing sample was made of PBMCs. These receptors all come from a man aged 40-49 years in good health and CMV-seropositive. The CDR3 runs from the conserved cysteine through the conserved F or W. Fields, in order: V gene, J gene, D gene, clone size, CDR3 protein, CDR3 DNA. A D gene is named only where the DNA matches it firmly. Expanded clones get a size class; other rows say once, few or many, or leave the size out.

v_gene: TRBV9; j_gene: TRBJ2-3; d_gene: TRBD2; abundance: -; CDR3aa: CASSPTSGYTDTQYF; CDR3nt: TGTGCCAGCAGCCCGACTAGCGGTTACACAGATACGCAGTATTTT
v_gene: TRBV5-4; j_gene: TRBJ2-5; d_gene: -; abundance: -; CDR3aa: CASSLGSGAHQETQYF; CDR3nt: TGTGCCAGCAGCTTGGGTAGCGGAGCTCACCAAGAGACCCAGTACTTC
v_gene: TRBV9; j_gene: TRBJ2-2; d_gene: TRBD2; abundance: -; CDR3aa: CASSVGLAGGSSGELFF; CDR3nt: TGTGCCAGCAGCGTAGGACTAGCGGGAGGGTCTTCCGGGGAGCTGTTTTTT
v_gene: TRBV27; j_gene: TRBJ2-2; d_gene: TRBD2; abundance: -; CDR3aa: CASSLLASGTGELFF; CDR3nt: TGTGCCAGCAGTTTATTGGCTAGCGGGACCGGGGAGCTGTTTTTT
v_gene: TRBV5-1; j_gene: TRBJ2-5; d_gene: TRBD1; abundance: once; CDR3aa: CASSLVVGGSEETQYF; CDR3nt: TGCGCCAGCAGCTTGGTAGTAGGGGGCAGTGAAGAGACCCAGTACTTC
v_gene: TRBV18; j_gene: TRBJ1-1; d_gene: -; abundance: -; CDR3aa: CASSLKDGGATIEAFF; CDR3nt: TGTGCCAGCTCCCTAAAAGATGGGGGGGCGACGATTGAAGCTTTCTTT
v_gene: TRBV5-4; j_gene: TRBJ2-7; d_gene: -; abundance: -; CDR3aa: CASSSRDTSYEQYF; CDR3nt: TGTGCCAGCAGCTCGAGGGACACCTCCTACGAGCAGTACTTC
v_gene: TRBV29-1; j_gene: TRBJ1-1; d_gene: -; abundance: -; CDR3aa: CSVDPRDNPEAFF; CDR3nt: TGCAGCGTTGACCCAAGGGACAATCCTGAAGCTTTCTTT
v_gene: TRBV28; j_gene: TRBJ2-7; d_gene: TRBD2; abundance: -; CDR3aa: CASSPSGTRAYEQYF; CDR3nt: TGTGCCAGCAGTCCCTCCGGGACTAGAGCCTACGAGCAGTACTTC
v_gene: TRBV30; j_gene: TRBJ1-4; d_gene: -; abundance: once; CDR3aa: CAWKGSPQKLFF; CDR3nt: TGTGCCTGGAAGGGGTCCCCTCAAAAACTGTTTTTT
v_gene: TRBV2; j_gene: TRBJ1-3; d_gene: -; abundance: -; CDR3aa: CASSEPRAGNTIYF; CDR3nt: TGTGCCAGCAGTGAACCCAGGGCTGGAAACACCATATATTTT
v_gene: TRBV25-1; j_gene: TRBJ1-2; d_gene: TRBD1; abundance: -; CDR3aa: CASRHRDRGLYGYTF; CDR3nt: TGTGCCAGCAGGCACCGGGACAGGGGCCTCTATGGCTACACCTTC
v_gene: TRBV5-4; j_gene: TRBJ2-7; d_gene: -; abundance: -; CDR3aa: CASSPGLINEQYF; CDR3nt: TGTGCCAGCAGCCCTGGACTAATCAACGAGCAGTACTTC
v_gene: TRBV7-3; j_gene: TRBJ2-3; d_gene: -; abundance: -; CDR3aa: CASSSGSTDTQYF; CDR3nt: TGTGCCAGCAGCTCCGGGAGCACAGATACGCAGTATTTT
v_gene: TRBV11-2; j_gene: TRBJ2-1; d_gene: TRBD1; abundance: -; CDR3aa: CASSLSTGGISEQFF; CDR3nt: TGTGCCAGCAGCCTCTCGACAGGGGGGATTTCCGAGCAGTTCTTC
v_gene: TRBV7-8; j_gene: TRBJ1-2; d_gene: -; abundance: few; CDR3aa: CASSLRGNYGYTF; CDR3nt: TGTGCCAGCAGCTTACGGGGGAACTATGGCTACACCTTC
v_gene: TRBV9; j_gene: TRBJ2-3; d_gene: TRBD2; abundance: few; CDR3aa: CASSVDPHSGTPTDTQYF; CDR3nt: TGTGCCAGCAGCGTAGACCCCCATAGCGGGACCCCCACAGATACGCAGTATTTT
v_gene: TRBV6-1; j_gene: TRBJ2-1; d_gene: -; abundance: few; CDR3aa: CASSELWAGNYNEQFF; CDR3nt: TGTGCCAGCAGTGAGCTTTGGGCGGGGAACTACAATGAGCAGTTCTTC
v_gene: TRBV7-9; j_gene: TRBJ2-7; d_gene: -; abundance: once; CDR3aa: CASSRPSSYEQYF; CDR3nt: TGTGCCAGCAGCCGTCCGAGCTCCTACGAGCAGTACTTC
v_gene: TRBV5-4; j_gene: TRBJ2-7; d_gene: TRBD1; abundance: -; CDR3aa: CASSFDRVGEQYF; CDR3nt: TGTGCCAGCAGCTTCGACAGGGTGGGCGAGCAGTACTTC
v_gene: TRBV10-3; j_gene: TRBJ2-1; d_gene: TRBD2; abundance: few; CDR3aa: CAISEPEPGTSGSGGGDEQFF; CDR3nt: TGTGCCATCAGTGAGCCCGAGCCCGGGACTAGCGGGAGTGGGGGGGGCGATGAGCAGTTCTTC
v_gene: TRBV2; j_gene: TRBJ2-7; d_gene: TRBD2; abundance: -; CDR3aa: CASSEDLAGGAEQYF; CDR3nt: TGTGCCAGCAGTGAAGACCTAGCGGGAGGTGCCGAGCAGTACTTC
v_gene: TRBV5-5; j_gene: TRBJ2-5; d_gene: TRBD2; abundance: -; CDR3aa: CASSGLAGNQETQYF; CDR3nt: TGTGCCAGTTCGGGACTAGCGGGGAACCAAGAGACCCAGTACTTC
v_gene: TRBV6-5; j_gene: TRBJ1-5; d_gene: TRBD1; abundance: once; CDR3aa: CASSTGGQPQHF; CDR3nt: TGTGCCAGCAGTACAGGGGGTCAGCCCCAGCATTTT
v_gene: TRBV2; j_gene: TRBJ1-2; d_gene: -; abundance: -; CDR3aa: CASSLDSYGYTF; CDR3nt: TGTGCCAGCAGTCTTGACAGCTACGGCTACACCTTC
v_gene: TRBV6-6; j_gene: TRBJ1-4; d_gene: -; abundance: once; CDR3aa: CASSPGRGEKLFF; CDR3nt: TGTGCCAGCAGCCCAGGCAGGGGTGAAAAACTGTTTTTT
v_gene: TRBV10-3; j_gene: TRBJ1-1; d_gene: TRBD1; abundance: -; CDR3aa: CAIRRTGTGVSTEAFF; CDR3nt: TGTGCCATCAGGAGAACCGGGACAGGGGTGAGCACTGAAGCTTTCTTT
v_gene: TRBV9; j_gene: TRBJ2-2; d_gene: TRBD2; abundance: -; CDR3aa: CASSVVAPTGLAGHTGELFF; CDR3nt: TGTGCCAGCAGCGTAGTAGCCCCCACTGGACTAGCGGGACACACCGGGGAGCTGTTTTTT
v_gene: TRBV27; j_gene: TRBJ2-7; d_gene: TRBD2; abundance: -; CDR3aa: CASSLLAGNEQYF; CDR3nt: TGTGCCAGCAGTCTCCTAGCGGGGAATGAGCAGTACTTC
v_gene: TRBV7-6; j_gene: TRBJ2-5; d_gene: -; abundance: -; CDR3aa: CASSFTGQETQYF; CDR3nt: TGTGCCAGCAGCTTCACAGGGCAAGAGACCCAGTACTTC
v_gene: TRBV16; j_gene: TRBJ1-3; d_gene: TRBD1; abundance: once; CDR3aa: CASSPDRVSSGNTIYF; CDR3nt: TGTGCCAGCAGCCCCGACAGGGTGAGCTCTGGAAACACCATATATTTT
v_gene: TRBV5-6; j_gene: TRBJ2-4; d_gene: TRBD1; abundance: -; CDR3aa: CASSLSPTGVQYF; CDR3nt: TGTGCCAGCAGCTTGTCACCCACAGGGGTGCAGTACTTC
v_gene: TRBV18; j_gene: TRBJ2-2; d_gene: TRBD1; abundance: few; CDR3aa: CASSPPGQGDTGELFF; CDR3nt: TGTGCCAGCTCCCCCCCGGGACAGGGGGACACCGGGGAGCTGTTTTTT
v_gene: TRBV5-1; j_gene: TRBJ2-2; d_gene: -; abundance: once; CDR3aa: CASSAWKGAGLTNTGELFF; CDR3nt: TGCGCCAGCAGCGCCTGGAAGGGAGCGGGCCTGACGAACACCGGGGAGCTGTTTTTT
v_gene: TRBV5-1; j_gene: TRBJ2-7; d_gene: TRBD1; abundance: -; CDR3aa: CASSLRQGVSYEQYF; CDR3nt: TGCGCCAGCAGCCTCAGACAGGGGGTTTCCTACGAGCAGTACTTC
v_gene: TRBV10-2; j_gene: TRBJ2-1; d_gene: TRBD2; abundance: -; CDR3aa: CASSDTSEVNNEQFF; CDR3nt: TGCGCCAGCAGTGATACTAGCGAGGTAAACAATGAGCAGTTCTTC
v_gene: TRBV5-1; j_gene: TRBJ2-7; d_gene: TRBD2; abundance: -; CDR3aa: CASSLGLAGVYEQYF; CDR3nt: TGCGCCAGCAGCTTGGGGCTAGCGGGAGTCTACGAGCAGTACTTC
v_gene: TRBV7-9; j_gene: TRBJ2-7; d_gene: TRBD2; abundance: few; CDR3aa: CASSLSGSTYEQYF; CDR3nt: TGTGCCAGCAGCCTTAGCGGGAGTACCTACGAGCAGTACTTC
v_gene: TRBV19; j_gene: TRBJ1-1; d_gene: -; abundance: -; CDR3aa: CASSIGWTRQNTEAFF; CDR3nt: TGTGCCAGTAGTATCGGTTGGACAAGGCAGAACACTGAAGCTTTCTTT
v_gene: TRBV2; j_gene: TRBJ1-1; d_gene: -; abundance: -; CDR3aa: CASSETLAVFF; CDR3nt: TGTGCCAGCAGTGAGACCCTAGCAGTTTTCTTT
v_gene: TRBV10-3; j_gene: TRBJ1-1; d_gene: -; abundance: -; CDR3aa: CAISDGGLGTEAFF; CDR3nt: TGTGCCATCAGTGACGGGGGGCTAGGCACTGAAGCTTTCTTT
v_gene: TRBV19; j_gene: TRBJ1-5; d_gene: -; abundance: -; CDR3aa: CASSIDRGARQPQHF; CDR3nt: TGTGCCAGTAGTATAGATCGGGGGGCCCGGCAGCCCCAGCATTTT
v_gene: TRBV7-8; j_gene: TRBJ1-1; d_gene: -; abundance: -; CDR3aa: CASSSHTRGTEAFF; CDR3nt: TGTGCCAGCAGCTCACACACCAGGGGCACTGAAGCTTTCTTT
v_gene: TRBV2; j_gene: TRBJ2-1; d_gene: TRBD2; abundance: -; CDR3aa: CASSEIAGGEQFF; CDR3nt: TGTGCCAGCAGTGAAATAGCGGGGGGTGAGCAGTTCTTC
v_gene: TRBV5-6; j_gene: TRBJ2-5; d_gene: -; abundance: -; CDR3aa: CASSRAPGLKQETQYF; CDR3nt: TGTGCCAGCAGCCGCGCCCCGGGACTTAAGCAAGAGACCCAGTACTTC
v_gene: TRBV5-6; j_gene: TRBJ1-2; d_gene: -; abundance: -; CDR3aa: CASSLDRSYGYTF; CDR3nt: TGTGCCAGCAGCTTGGATCGCAGCTATGGCTACACCTTC
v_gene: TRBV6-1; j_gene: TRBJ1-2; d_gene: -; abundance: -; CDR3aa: CASSDLGYTF; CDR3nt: TGTGCCAGCAGTGATTTAGGCTACACCTTC
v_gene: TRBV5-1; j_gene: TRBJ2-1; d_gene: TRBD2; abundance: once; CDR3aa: CASSLGGRGFHNEQFF; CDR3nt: TGCGCCAGCAGCTTGGGTGGGCGGGGGTTCCACAATGAGCAGTTCTTC
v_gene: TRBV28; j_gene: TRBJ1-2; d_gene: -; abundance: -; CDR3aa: CASTGGSPSGYTF; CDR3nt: TGTGCCAGCACCGGAGGGAGTCCGTCTGGCTACACCTTC